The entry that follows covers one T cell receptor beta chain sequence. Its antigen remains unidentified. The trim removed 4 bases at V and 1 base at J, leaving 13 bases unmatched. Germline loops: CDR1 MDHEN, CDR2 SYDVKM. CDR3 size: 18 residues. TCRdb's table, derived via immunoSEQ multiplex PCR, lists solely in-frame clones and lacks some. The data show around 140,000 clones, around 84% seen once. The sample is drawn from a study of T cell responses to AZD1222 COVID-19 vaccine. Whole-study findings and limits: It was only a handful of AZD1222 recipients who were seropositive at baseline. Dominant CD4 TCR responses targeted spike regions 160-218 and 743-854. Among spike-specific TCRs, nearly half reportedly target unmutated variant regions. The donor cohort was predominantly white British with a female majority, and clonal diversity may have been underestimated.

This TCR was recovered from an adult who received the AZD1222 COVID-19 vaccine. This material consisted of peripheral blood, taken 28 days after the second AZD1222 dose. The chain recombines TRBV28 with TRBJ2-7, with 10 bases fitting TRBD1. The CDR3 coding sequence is TGTGCCAGCAGTTCGGGACAGGGGATGACGGGGGGGTCCTACGAGCAGTACTTC. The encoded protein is CASSSGQGMTGGSYEQYF.